One and the same sample provided the 15 T cell receptor beta chains below, sequenced in a study of beta chain features in type 1 diabetes. Overall study results and limits: For Type 1 diabetes patients, all four CD4+ subsets carried TCRB CDR3s that were moderately but significantly shorter.

Their cognate antigens are unknown. The sequenced template was cDNA made from the entire isolated RNA. Clones were read by immunoSEQ multiplex PCR, and TCRdb kept only the in-frame ones, dropping some. Of about 740,000 clones listed, roughly an eighth are singletons. Material: naive CD4+ T cells from blood. These TCRs come from a man between 18 and 35 years old with type 1 diabetes.

This clone was counted between two and nine times. The V call is TRBV19, the J call TRBJ2-2, with D tentatively TRBD2 (6 bases). CDR3 length equals 14 residues. Trimming shortened V by 7 bases and J by 4 bases, and 13 bases separated the two germline ends. CDR1 and CDR2 (germline): LNHDA, SQIVND (reference sequence). CDR3 residues: CASTGQEGTGELFF. The CDR3 bases are TGTGCCAGTACCGGGCAGGAGGGCACCGGGGAGCTGTTTTTT.

This clone has just a few counts. The chain is built from TRBV5-1 and TRBJ2-3, with TRBD1 matching over 8 bases. CDR3 length: 15 residues. Germline CDR1 is SGHRS and CDR2 is YFSETQ. With V trimmed by 3 bases and J by 2 bases, 5 bases remained unmatched. CDR3 in amino acids: CASSSGQGNTDTQYF. The CDR3 DNA reads as TGCGCCAGCAGCTCTGGACAGGGCAACACAGATACGCAGTATTTT.

The V gene is TRBV7-3, the J gene TRBJ2-1, with D perhaps TRBD1 (6 bases). Deletions cut 2 bases from V and 4 bases from J, with 9 bases between. Germline CDR1 is SGHTA and CDR2 is FQGTGA. This CDR3 region has 14 residues. CDR3 amino acids: CASSLGTLYNEQFF. The CDR3 coding sequence is TGTGCCAGCAGCTTAGGGACATTGTACAATGAGCAGTTCTTC.

The rearrangement links TRBV29-1 to TRBJ2-5; D could derive from TRBD1 or TRBD2 (5 bases each). CDR1 and CDR2 from the germline V gene are SQVTM and ANQGSEA. The CDR3 spans 13 residues. Between the trimmed V and J ends, which lost 6 bases and 2 bases, there was a span of 13 bases. The CDR3 reads CSVVFGGQETQYF. The DNA for the CDR3 is TGCAGCGTAGTTTTTGGGGGACAAGAGACCCAGTACTTC.

The V and J genes are TRBV7-8 and TRBJ2-1; TRBD2 agrees at 8 bases. The CDR3 runs to 16 residues. Germline V gene data show CDR1 as SGHVS and CDR2 as FQNEAQ. The junction had 12 bases not matched to a gene; V was cut back by 5 bases and J by 6 bases. CDR3 nucleotide sequence: TGTGCCAGCAGCCGAACTAGCGGACAAAACCTCAATGAGCAGTTCTTC. Translating gives CASSRTSGQNLNEQFF.

CDR3 sequence (DNA): TGTGCCAGCAGCCCCTACAGGGTATTAGAGACCCAGTACTTC. This sequence encodes CASSPYRVLETQYF. This chain joins TRBV5-6 and TRBJ2-5; a weak D match, TRBD1 (6 bases). The CDR3 consists of 14 residues. CDR1 and CDR2 (germline): SGHDT, YYEEEE. V dropped 4 bases and J dropped 4 bases, with 14 bases sitting between them.

The chain carries TRBV7-9 and TRBJ1-1, with D possibly matching TRBD1 (6 bases). From germline, CDR1 is SEHNR and CDR2 FQNEAQ (reference sequence). Trimming left V 1 base short and J 3 bases short, with 18 bases between. The CDR3 runs to 17 residues. CDR3 nucleotide sequence: TGTGCCAGCAGCTTAGTAGGGACAAGGTTCTACGACACTGAAGCTTTCTTT. This sequence encodes CASSLVGTRFYDTEAFF.

The gene calls are TRBV18 and TRBJ1-2; 7 nucleotides match TRBD1. Germline assignment: CDR1 KGHSH and CDR2 LQKENI. This CDR3 region has 15 residues. After removal of 2 bases from V and 3 bases from J, the junction contained 6 bases not matched to a gene. The CDR3 region is CASSPVTGTDYGYTF. The DNA for the CDR3 is TGTGCCAGCTCACCAGTGACAGGGACGGACTATGGCTACACCTTC. Full variable domain (missing parts from reference TRBV18 and TRBJ1-2): NAGVMQNPRHLVRRRGQEARLRCSPMKGHSHVYWYRQLPEEGLKFMVYLQKENIIDESGMPKERFSAEFPKEGPSILRIQQVVRGDSAAYFCASSPVTGTDYGYTFGSGTRLTVV.

This clone was counted between two and nine times. The CDR3 is CASSTLRGGGYGYTF. The CDR3 bases are TGTGCCAGCAGCACCCTTCGCGGGGGCGGGTATGGCTACACCTTC. The genes are TRBV28 and TRBJ1-2, with D perhaps TRBD1 (6 bases). The V end was cut by 6 bases, the J end by 5 bases, with 19 bases between. The CDR3 runs 15 residues. Germline lookup yields CDR1 MDHEN and CDR2 SYDVKM.

This clone was picked up a small number of times. V gene TRBV7-2 combines with J gene TRBJ1-1; 8 bases agree with TRBD1. Trimming cost V 0 bases and J 7 bases; bases outside gene matches: 4. Germline lookup yields CDR1 SGHTA and CDR2 FQGNSA. The CDR3 is made up of 14 amino acids. This chain's CDR3 is CASSLARGPNEAFF. DNA for the CDR3: TGTGCCAGCAGCTTAGCCAGGGGGCCGAATGAAGCTTTCTTT.

The chain is built from TRBV29-1 and TRBJ2-6; D possibly corresponds to TRBD1 (6 bases). The CDR3 is 17 residues long. The V gene's germline CDR1 is SQVTM and CDR2 ANQGSEA. V lost 0 bases, J lost 4 bases, and 16 bases lay in between. The CDR3 region is CSVEDGQRLEGANVLTF. The CDR3 DNA is TGCAGCGTTGAAGATGGACAGCGTCTAGAGGGGGCCAACGTCCTGACTTTC.

CDR3 amino acids: CASSWPGGNQPQHF. In DNA, the CDR3 is TGTGCCAGCAGTTGGCCGGGAGGCAATCAGCCCCAGCATTTT. The chain links TRBV28 to TRBJ1-5, with D unresolved. Looked up from germline, CDR1 is MDHEN and CDR2 is SYDVKM. This CDR3 spans 14 amino acids. The germline V and J ends were trimmed by 4 bases and 2 bases, with 9 bases remaining between them.

This clone has more than one count but fewer than ten. This chain links TRBV5-4 with TRBJ2-1, with 8 bases aligning to TRBD1. This CDR3 is built from 15 residues. The V segment lost 4 bases and the J segment 0 bases; nucleotides outside the gene matches: 3. In germline, CDR1 is SGHNT, CDR2 YYREEE (reference sequence). The CDR3 sequence: CASSTDRASYNEQFF. CDR3 in DNA: TGTGCCAGCAGCACGGACAGGGCCTCCTACAATGAGCAGTTCTTC.

This clone was recorded a few times. The chain is built from TRBV7-3 and TRBJ2-1; the D is unclear. The germline V gene encodes CDR1 SGHTA and CDR2 FQGTGA. Trimming pared 5 bases from V and 9 bases from J, leaving 11 bases between. The CDR3 has 12 amino acids. CDR3 residues: CASSQNPGEQFF. CDR3 nucleotide sequence: TGTGCCAGCAGCCAAAACCCCGGTGAGCAGTTCTTC.

The V call is TRBV19, the J call TRBJ2-7; 8 bases align to TRBD1. The CDR3 length is 15 residues. Germline CDR1 is LNHDA and CDR2 is SQIVND (reference sequence). Trimming removed 4 bases from V and 5 bases from J; junction bases left unmatched: 10. The CDR3 protein is CASSRPQGAYNEQYF. As DNA, the CDR3 is TGTGCCAGTAGTAGACCGCAGGGGGCGTACAACGAGCAGTACTTC. The entire variable domain, with the rest obtained from reference TRBV19 and TRBJ2-7, is as follows: DGGITQSPKYLFRKEGQNVTLSCEQNLNHDAMYWYRQDPGQGLRLIYYSQIVNDFQKGDIAEGYSVSREKKESFPLTVTSAQKNPTAFYLCASSRPQGAYNEQYFGPGTRLTVT.